Listed below are T cell receptor beta chains from one sample, sequenced in a study of blood T cell repertoires in COVID-19. Assay used: immunoSEQ multiplex PCR; TCRdb lists only in-frame clones, some missing. This table holds hundreds of thousands of clones, roughly 90% found once. Sequenced material: peripheral blood. The receptors originated from a man younger than 35 with active or convalescent COVID-19. CDR3s include the opening cysteine and the closing phenylalanine or tryptophan. Each record gives: CDR3 DNA, CDR3 protein, clone size, V gene, J gene, D gene. The D gene is left open where the match is weak. Clone size, where shown, is once, few, many, or a class for clones that have expanded.

TGCGCCAGCAGGCCGGGGGGCGGCTACAATGAGCAGTTCTTC	CASRPGGGYNEQFF	.	TRBV5-1	TRBJ2-1	.
TGTGCCAGCAGCGTTCAAACGGGACTAGTCTACGAGCAGTACTTC	CASSVQTGLVYEQYF	.	TRBV9	TRBJ2-7	TRBD2
TGTGCCAGCAGCTTAGAGGGGCCCGAGCAGTACTTC	CASSLEGPEQYF	.	TRBV11-1	TRBJ2-7	.
TGCGCCAGCAGAACTTCCTACAGGAACTCCTACGAGCAGTACTTC	CASRTSYRNSYEQYF	.	TRBV5-1	TRBJ2-7	.
TGTGCCAGCACCCCGGGGGTAGCTAACTATGGCTACACCTTC	CASTPGVANYGYTF	.	TRBV2	TRBJ1-2	.
TGCGCCAGCAGCCAAGAAGGGTGGCGGGGGGGCCCAGATACGCAGTATTTT	CASSQEGWRGGPDTQYF	.	TRBV4-3	TRBJ2-3	TRBD2
TGTGCCAGCAGCCTGAACAGGGAGCCCCTAATCTATGGCTACACCTTC	CASSLNREPLIYGYTF	.	TRBV5-6	TRBJ1-2	.
TGCGCCAGCAGCTTTGGGAGAGCTAACTATGGCTACACCTTC	CASSFGRANYGYTF	.	TRBV5-1	TRBJ1-2	.
TGTGCCAGCAGCTCAGGATACACTGAAGCTTTCTTT	CASSSGYTEAFF	.	TRBV7-9	TRBJ1-1	.
TGTGCCAGCAGCTTAGCCGGGGTCGAGGAGCAGTTCTTC	CASSLAGVEEQFF	.	TRBV13	TRBJ2-1	.
TGTGCCAGCAGAACCGGGACAGGGAGTGAAAAACTGTTTTTT	CASRTGTGSEKLFF	.	TRBV28	TRBJ1-4	TRBD1
TGTGCCAGCAGCCGCCCCGAGGGAGTGACTCAAGCAAGCGAGCAGTACTTC	CASSRPEGVTQASEQYF	.	TRBV5-5	TRBJ2-7	.
TGTGCCAGCAGCTTATTGCGGGGTTTCGGGGCTTTCTTT	CASSLLRGFGAFF	.	TRBV7-9	TRBJ1-1	.
TGTGCCAGTGACTCTCCCGCCTTCTATGGCTACACCTTC	CASDSPAFYGYTF	.	TRBV18	TRBJ1-2	.
TGCGCCAGTACAAACAAGAAAGAAGAAGCTTTCTTT	CASTNKKEEAFF	few	TRBV5-1	TRBJ1-1	.
TGTGCCAGCAGCGCGGAAGGGGGACAGGGCGGACCCAAAAACATTCAGTACTTC	CASSAEGGQGGPKNIQYF	.	TRBV9	TRBJ2-4	TRBD1